This T cell receptor (beta chain) was obtained from a study of blood T cell repertoires in COVID-19. TCRdb's copy holds only in-frame clones and misses some; the assay was immunoSEQ multiplex PCR. The sample includes 200,000 to 250,000 clones, more than 80% of them seen just once. This clone showed up just once. The CDR3 runs 16 residues. Germline lookup yields CDR1 KGHDR and CDR2 SFDVKD. The V segment lost 2 bases and the J segment 6 bases; nucleotides outside the gene matches: 10. This TCR was recovered from a man in his 60s who had recovered from COVID-19. The rearrangement joins TRBV24-1 to TRBJ2-7; 9 positions match TRBD1. The sample consisted of PBMCs or T cells enriched from blood (not recorded which). This CDR3 reads CATSDYGQDRGAEQYF. CDR3 bases: TGTGCCACCAGTGATTATGGGCAGGACAGGGGTGCCGAGCAGTACTTC.